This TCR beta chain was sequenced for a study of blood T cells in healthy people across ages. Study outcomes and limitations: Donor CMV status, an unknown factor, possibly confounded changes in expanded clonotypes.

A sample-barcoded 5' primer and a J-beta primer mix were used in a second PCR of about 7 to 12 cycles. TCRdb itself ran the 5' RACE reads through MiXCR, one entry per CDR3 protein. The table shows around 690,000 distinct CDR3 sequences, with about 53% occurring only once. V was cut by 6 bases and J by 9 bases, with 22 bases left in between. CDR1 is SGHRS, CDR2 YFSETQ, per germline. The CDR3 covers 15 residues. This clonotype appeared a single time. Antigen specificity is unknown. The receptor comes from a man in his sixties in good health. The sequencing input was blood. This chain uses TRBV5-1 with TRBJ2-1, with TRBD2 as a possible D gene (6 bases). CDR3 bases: TGCGCCAGCAACCTCAACTCTTTGGCGGGAAGTGAGCAGTTCTTC. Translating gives CASNLNSLAGSEQFF.